This T cell receptor beta chain was found in a study of OX40 agonist ivuxolimab in advanced cancers. The data were produced by immunoSEQ multiplex PCR, yet TCRdb's version contains in-frame clones alone and is incomplete. This table holds approximately 57,000 clones, approximately 85% found once. Blood got drawn at baseline, again on cycle 4 day 1, and then on cycle 7 day 1. The germline CDR1 and CDR2 sequences are MNHEY and SVGAGI. The CDR3 covers 13 residues. Trimming cost V 6 bases and J 7 bases; bases outside gene matches: 5. This chain joins TRBV6-5 and TRBJ1-5; 8 nucleotides align to TRBD1. The input for sequencing was CD4+ or CD8+ T cells sorted from blood, taken in a trial of the OX40 agonist ivuxolimab. The sequence was obtained from an adult with an advanced solid tumor such as melanoma, head and neck, liver or kidney cancer. CDR3 amino acids: CASRPGGEQPQHF. The CDR3 nucleotides are TGTGCCAGCAGGCCAGGGGGCGAGCAGCCCCAGCATTTT.